The clone carrying this T cell receptor beta chain was seen only a few times. Antigen: not known. This specimen belongs to a study of CD8 T cells in ankylosing spondylitis. Study-wide results and limits: Disease-linked clones bore a CD8+ phenotype and were relatively rare in peripheral blood. Disease-associated clones were reportedly significantly overrepresented in matched ankylosing spondylitis synovial fluid.

Each CDR3 protein gets one entry after TCRdb re-called the 5' RACE reads with MiXCR. The sample yields 250,000 to 300,000 distinct CDR3 sequences, about 19% seen once. This CDR3 has 14 amino acids. The V and J ends lost 6 bases and 4 bases respectively, with 13 bases between them. The sample was blood, either unsorted or a sorted T cell fraction (not recorded which). This receptor was taken from a male donor with ankylosing spondylitis or in good health (not recorded which). The J gene is TRBJ2-1, the V gene TRBV12-3 or TRBV12-4; TRBD1 is a possible D gene (7 bases). CDR3 amino acids: CASSRGTEYNEQFF. CDR3 coding DNA: TGTGCCAGCAGCCGCGGGACAGAGTACAATGAGCAGTTCTTC.